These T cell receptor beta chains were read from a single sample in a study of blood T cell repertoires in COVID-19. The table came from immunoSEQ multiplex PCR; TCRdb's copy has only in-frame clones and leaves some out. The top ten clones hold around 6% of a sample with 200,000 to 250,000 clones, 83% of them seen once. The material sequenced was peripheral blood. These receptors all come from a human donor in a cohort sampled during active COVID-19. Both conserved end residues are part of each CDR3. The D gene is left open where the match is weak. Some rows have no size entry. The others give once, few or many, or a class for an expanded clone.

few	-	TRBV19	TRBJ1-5	CASSRDPTQGQPQHF	TGTGCCAGTAGCCGGGATCCCACACAAGGTCAGCCCCAGCATTTT
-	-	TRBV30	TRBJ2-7	CAWSGVWQGPNEQYF	TGTGCCTGGAGCGGGGTCTGGCAGGGGCCCAACGAGCAGTACTTC
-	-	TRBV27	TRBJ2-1	CASSSPGTGGLAGGNEQFF	TGTGCCAGCAGTTCGCCCGGGACAGGGGGCCTAGCGGGAGGAAATGAGCAGTTCTTC
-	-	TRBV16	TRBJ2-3	CASSQTASTDTQYF	TGTGCCAGCAGCCAAACAGCTAGCACAGATACGCAGTATTTT
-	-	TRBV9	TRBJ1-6	CASSVSEADNSPLHF	TGTGCCAGCAGCGTAAGCGAGGCAGATAATTCACCCCTCCACTTT
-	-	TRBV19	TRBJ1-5	CASMNGRGGFSNQPQHF	TGTGCCAGTATGAACGGCAGGGGCGGGTTCAGCAATCAGCCCCAGCATTTT
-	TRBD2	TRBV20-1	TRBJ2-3	CSASGGVQHSTDTQYF	TGCAGTGCTAGTGGGGGGGTCCAACACAGCACAGATACGCAGTATTTT
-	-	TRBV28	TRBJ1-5	CASSLSTGSNQPQHF	TGTGCCAGCAGTTTATCTACAGGAAGCAATCAGCCCCAGCATTTT
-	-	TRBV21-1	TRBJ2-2	CASSKDETANTGELFF	TGTGCCAGCAGCAAAGATGAGACAGCGAACACCGGGGAGCTGTTTTTT
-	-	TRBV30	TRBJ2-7	CAWSGGMFYEQYF	TGTGCCTGGTCCGGAGGGATGTTCTACGAGCAGTACTTC
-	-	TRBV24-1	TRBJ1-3	CATSDLWGVGNTIYF	TGTGCCACCAGTGATTTATGGGGGGTAGGAAACACCATATATTTT
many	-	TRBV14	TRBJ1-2	CASSRTQNYGYTF	TGTGCCAGCAGCCGGACTCAGAACTATGGCTACACCTTC
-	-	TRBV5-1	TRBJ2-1	CASSLEGGALNEQFF	TGCGCCAGCAGCTTGGAAGGGGGAGCCCTCAATGAGCAGTTCTTC
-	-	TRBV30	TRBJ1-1	CAWNPDRAGRMNTEAFF	TGTGCCTGGAACCCGGACAGAGCCGGTAGGATGAACACTGAAGCTTTCTTT
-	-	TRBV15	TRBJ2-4	CATSSSKAAALLAKNIQYF	TGTGCCACCAGCAGCAGCAAAGCAGCGGCCCTTCTAGCCAAAAACATTCAGTACTTC
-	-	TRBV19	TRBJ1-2	CASSPPGDGVLYGYTF	TGTGCCAGTAGTCCCCCCGGAGACGGGGTGTTATATGGCTACACCTTC
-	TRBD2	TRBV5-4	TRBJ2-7	CASSYGGDEQYF	TGTGCCAGCAGCTATGGGGGGGACGAGCAGTACTTC
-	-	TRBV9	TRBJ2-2	CASSVKGAGELFF	TGTGCCAGCAGCGTAAAGGGGGCCGGGGAGCTGTTTTTT
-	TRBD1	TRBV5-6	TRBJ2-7	CASSPGQGAREQYF	TGTGCCAGCAGCCCGGGACAGGGGGCGCGGGAGCAGTACTTC
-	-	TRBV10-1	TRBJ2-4	CASSDYGTAQYF	TGCGCCAGCAGTGATTACGGAACAGCTCAGTACTTC
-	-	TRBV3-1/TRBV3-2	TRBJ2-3	CASRDYLSDTQYF	TGTGCCAGCAGGGACTATCTATCGGATACGCAGTATTTT
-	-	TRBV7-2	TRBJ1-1	CASSLGVGWGPQAEAFF	TGTGCCAGCAGCTTAGGAGTAGGCTGGGGGCCTCAGGCTGAAGCTTTCTTT
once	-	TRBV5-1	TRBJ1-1	CASSLVQGSNTEAFF	TGCGCCAGCAGCTTGGTCCAGGGATCGAACACTGAAGCTTTCTTT
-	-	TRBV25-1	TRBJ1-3	CASSPGSGNTIYF	TGTGCCAGCAGTCCAGGGTCTGGAAACACCATATATTTT
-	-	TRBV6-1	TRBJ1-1	CASSENRLNTEAFF	TGTGCCAGCAGTGAAAACAGATTGAACACTGAAGCTTTCTTT
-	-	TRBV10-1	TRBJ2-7	CASSESERPSSEQYF	TGCGCCAGCAGTGAGTCTGAGCGGCCTAGCAGCGAGCAGTACTTC
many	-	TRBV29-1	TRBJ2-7	CSVPVPQGSSYEQYF	TGCAGCGTCCCCGTCCCCCAGGGAAGCTCCTACGAGCAGTACTTC
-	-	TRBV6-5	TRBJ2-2	CASSLVLPDTGELFF	TGTGCCAGCAGCCTAGTGCTCCCGGACACCGGGGAGCTGTTTTTT
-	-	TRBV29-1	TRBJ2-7	CSGSDRREQYF	TGCAGCGGCAGTGACCGGAGAGAGCAGTACTTC
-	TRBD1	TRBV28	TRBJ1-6	CASSYDRGNSPLHF	TGTGCCAGCAGCTACGACAGGGGTAATTCACCCCTCCACTTT
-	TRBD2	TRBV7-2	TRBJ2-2	CASSLLAATGELFF	TGTGCCAGCAGCCTACTAGCGGCCACCGGGGAGCTGTTTTTT
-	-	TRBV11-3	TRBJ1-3	CASSFGGGGSGNTIYF	TGTGCCAGCAGCTTTGGAGGCGGAGGCTCTGGAAACACCATATATTTT
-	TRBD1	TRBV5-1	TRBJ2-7	CASSLRQGDFYEQYF	TGCGCCAGCAGCCTCCGACAGGGCGACTTTTACGAGCAGTACTTC
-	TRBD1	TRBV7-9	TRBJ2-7	CASSLATGAFVNEQYF	TGTGCCAGCAGCTTAGCGACAGGGGCTTTCGTCAACGAGCAGTACTTC
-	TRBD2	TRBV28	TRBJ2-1	CASSRMGLAGGPSGNEQFF	TGTGCCAGCAGCCGCATGGGACTAGCGGGAGGGCCCTCCGGCAATGAGCAGTTCTTC
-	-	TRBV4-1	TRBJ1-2	CASSQVSGSRGGYTF	TGCGCCAGCAGCCAAGTGTCGGGATCCCGAGGGGGCTACACCTTC
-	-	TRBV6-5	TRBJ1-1	CASSYKRGENAFF	TGTGCCAGCAGTTACAAACGGGGGGAAAATGCTTTCTTT
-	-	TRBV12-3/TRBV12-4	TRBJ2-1	CASSPFNEQFF	TGTGCCAGCAGTCCTTTCAATGAGCAGTTCTTC
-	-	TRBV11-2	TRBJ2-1	CASSAAGNEQFF	TGTGCCAGCAGCGCCGCAGGTAATGAGCAGTTCTTC
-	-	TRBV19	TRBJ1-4	CASSADRVGEKLFF	TGTGCCAGTAGTGCGGACAGAGTGGGAGAAAAACTGTTTTTT
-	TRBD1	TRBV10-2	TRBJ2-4	CASSEQGEKIQYF	TGCGCCAGCAGTGAGCAGGGGGAAAAGATTCAGTACTTC
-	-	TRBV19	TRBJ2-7	CASSKTANSYEQYF	TGTGCCAGTAGTAAAACAGCCAACTCCTACGAGCAGTACTTC
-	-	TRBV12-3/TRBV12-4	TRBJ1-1	CASRLESHTEAFF	TGTGCCAGCAGACTCGAGAGCCACACTGAAGCTTTCTTT
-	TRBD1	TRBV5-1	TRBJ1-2	CASSLGQGDGYTF	TGCGCCAGCAGCTTGGGACAGGGTGATGGCTACACCTTC
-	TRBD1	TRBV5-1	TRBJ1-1	CASSSQGKNTEAFF	TGCGCCAGCAGCTCACAGGGGAAGAACACTGAAGCTTTCTTT
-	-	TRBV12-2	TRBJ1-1	CASRLALTLPLAFF	TGTGCAAGTCGCTTAGCGTTGACATTGCCCTTGGCTTTCTTT
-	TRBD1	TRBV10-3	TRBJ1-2	CATVGLSTGGDGYTF	TGTGCCACCGTTGGGCTTTCGACAGGGGGCGATGGCTACACCTTC
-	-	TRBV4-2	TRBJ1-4	CASSPGHGETNEKLFF	TGTGCCAGCAGCCCGGGACACGGAGAAACTAATGAAAAACTGTTTTTT
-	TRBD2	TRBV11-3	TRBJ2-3	CASSFRTSGITDTQYF	TGTGCCAGCAGCTTTCGGACTAGCGGTATCACAGATACGCAGTATTTT
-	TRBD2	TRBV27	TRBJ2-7	CASSPGTSTPSYEQYF	TGTGCCAGCAGCCCCGGGACTAGTACCCCGTCCTACGAGCAGTACTTC
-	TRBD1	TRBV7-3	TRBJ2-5	CASSLGQGQETQYF	TGTGCCAGCAGCCTAGGACAGGGTCAAGAGACCCAGTACTTC